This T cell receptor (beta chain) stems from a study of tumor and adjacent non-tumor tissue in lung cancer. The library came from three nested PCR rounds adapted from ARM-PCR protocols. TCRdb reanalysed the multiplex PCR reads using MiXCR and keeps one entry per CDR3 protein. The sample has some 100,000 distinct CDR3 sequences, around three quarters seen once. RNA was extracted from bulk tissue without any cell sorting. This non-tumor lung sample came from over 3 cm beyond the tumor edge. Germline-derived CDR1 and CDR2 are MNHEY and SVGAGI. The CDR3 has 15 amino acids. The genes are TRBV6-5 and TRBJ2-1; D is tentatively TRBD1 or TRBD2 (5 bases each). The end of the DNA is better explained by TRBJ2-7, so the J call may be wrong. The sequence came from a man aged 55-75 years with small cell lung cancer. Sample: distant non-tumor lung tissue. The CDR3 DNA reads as TGTGCCAGCAGTTACCATGGGGGAGTGGGTAATGAGCAGTACTTC. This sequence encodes CASSYHGGVGNEQYF.